This is a list of T cell receptor beta chains from one sample in a study of T cell responses to AZD1222 COVID-19 vaccine. TCRdb's table, derived via immunoSEQ multiplex PCR, lists solely in-frame clones and lacks some. The profile covers about 25,000 clones, with roughly 86% appearing a single time and 7.8% taken by the ten largest. Sequencing was performed on peripheral blood, taken 28 days after the second AZD1222 dose. The receptors come from an adult who received the AZD1222 COVID-19 vaccine. CDR3s include the opening cysteine and the closing phenylalanine or tryptophan.

v_gene: TRBV5-5
CDR3aa: CASSPGWGGQGQPQHF

v_gene: TRBV30
CDR3aa: CAWSQLGQVTYEQYF

v_gene: TRBV19
CDR3aa: CASSDYVGDADTQYF

v_gene: TRBV3-1/TRBV3-2
CDR3aa: CASSPRASGETQYF

v_gene: TRBV27
CDR3aa: CASSLTGTGGYEPQHF

v_gene: TRBV28
CDR3aa: CASRTKITGELFF

v_gene: TRBV10-3
CDR3aa: CATGTGPLLNTEAFF

v_gene: TRBV7-9
CDR3aa: CASSLESGQAEAKNIQYF

v_gene: TRBV28
CDR3aa: CASGSARGGADTIYF

v_gene: TRBV5-5
CDR3aa: CASSHESGITNTGELFF

v_gene: TRBV18
CDR3aa: CASSPPTSSGNTIYF

v_gene: TRBV5-6
CDR3aa: CASSVDKYEQYF

v_gene: TRBV20-1
CDR3aa: CSASGQGTQHF

v_gene: TRBV30
CDR3aa: CAWSDVGGRNGNTIYF

v_gene: TRBV6-6
CDR3aa: CASSYSDNEQFF

v_gene: TRBV4-1
CDR3aa: CASSPGGTSYEQFF

v_gene: TRBV12-3/TRBV12-4
CDR3aa: CASSREVTQYF

v_gene: TRBV6-5
CDR3aa: CASSYSSDRATSPLHF

v_gene: TRBV5-1
CDR3aa: CASSLAPLQGEAFF

v_gene: TRBV5-5
CDR3aa: CASSSPGTGMNVRGSYEQYF

v_gene: TRBV5-8
CDR3aa: CASSLYDSNYGYTF

v_gene: TRBV30
CDR3aa: CAWSSAGAGNYGYTF

v_gene: TRBV7-9
CDR3aa: CASSLQMTGPYEQYF

v_gene: TRBV7-7
CDR3aa: CASSSGRASGSTDTQYF

v_gene: TRBV11-3
CDR3aa: CASSLNMRDFLYEQYF

v_gene: TRBV7-2
CDR3aa: CASSFLQGVGELFF